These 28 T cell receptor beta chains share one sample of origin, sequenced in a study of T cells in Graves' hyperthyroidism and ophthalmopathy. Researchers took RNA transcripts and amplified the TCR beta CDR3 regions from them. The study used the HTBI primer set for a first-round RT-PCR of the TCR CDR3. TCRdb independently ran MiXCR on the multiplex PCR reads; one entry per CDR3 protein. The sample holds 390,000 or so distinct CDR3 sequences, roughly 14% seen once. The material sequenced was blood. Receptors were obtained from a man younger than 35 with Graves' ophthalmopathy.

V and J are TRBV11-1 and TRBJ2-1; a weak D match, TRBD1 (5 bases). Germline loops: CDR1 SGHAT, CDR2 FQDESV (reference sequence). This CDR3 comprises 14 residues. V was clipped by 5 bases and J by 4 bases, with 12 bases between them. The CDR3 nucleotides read TGTGCCAGCAGCACTCGAAGACAGTACAATGAGCAGTTCTTC. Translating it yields CASSTRRQYNEQFF.

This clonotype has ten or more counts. Here the CDR3 reads CASSQEGTGGLSAFF. CDR3 in DNA: TGTGCCAGCAGCCAAGAAGGGACAGGGGGACTTTCAGCTTTCTTT. The genes are TRBV3-1 and TRBJ1-1; 11 nucleotides align to TRBD1. Germline-derived CDR1 and CDR2 are LGHDT and YNNKEL (reference sequence). The CDR3 is 15 residues long. V was pared by 0 bases and J by 10 bases, with 7 bases of the junction left unmatched.

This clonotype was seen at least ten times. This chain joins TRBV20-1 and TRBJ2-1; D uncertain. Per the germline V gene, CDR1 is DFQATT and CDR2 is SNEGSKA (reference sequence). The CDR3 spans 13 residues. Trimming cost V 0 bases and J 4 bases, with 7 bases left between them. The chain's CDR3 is CSAREPEYNEQFF. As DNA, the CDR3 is TGCAGTGCTAGAGAGCCGGAATACAATGAGCAGTTCTTC.

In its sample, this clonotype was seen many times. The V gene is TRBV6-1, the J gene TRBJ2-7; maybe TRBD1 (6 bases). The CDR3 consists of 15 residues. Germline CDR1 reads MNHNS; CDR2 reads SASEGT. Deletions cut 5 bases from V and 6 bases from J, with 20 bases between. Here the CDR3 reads CASSYEGDKASEQYF. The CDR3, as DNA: TGTGCCAGCAGTTACGAGGGGGACAAGGCTAGCGAGCAGTACTTC.

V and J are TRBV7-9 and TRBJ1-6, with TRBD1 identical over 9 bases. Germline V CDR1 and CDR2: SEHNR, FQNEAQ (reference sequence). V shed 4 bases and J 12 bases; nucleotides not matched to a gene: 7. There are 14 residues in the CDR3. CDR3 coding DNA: TGTGCCAGCAGCTCTGGGACAGGGAACGGACCCCTCCACTTT. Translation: CASSSGTGNGPLHF.

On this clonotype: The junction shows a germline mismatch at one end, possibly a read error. The DNA for the CDR3 is TGCAGTGCTAAGCGTGGGTCCTACAATAAGCAGTTCTTC. Amino acid sequence: CSAKRGSYNKQFF. The genes are TRBV20-1 and TRBJ2-1; the D is unclear. Germline CDR1 is DFQATT and CDR2 is SNEGSKA (reference sequence). The CDR3 runs 13 residues.

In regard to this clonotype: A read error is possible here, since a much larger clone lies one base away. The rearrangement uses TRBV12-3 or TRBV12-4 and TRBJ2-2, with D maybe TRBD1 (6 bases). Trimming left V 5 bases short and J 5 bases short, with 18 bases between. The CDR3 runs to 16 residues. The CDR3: CASSRRGQLETGELFF. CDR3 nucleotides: TGTGCCAGCAGTCGGAGAGGACAGTTGGAGACCGGGGAGCTGTTTTTT.

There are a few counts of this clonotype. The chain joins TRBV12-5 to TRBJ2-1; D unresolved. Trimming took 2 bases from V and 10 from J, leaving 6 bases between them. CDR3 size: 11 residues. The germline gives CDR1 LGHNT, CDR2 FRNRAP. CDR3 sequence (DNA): TGTGCTAGTGGTTTGTTCTGGGAGCAGTTCTTC. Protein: CASGLFWEQFF.

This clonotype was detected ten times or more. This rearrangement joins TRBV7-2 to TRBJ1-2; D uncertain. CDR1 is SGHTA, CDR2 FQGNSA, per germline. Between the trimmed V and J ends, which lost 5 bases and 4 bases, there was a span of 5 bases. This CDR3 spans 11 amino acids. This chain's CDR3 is CASSESYGYTF. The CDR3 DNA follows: TGTGCCAGCAGCGAGAGCTATGGCTACACCTTC.

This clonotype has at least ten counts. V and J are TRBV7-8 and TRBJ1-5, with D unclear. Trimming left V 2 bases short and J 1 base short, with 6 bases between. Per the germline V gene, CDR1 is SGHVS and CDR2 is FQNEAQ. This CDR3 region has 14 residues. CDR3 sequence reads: CASSLQTSNQPQHF. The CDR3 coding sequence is TGTGCCAGCAGCTTACAGACAAGCAATCAGCCCCAGCATTTT.

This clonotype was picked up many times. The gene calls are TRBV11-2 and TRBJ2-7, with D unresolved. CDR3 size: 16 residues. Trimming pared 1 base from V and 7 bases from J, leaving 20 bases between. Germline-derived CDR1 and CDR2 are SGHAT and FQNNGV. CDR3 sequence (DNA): TGTGCCAGCAGCTTAGCTGCTGGACCATATAACAGAGAGCAGTACTTC. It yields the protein CASSLAAGPYNREQYF.

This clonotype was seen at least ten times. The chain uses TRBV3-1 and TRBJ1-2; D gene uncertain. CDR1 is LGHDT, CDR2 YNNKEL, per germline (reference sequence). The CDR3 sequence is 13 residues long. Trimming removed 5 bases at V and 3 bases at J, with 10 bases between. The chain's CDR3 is CASSSGAYYGYTF. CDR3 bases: TGTGCCAGCAGCAGTGGCGCTTACTATGGCTACACCTTC.

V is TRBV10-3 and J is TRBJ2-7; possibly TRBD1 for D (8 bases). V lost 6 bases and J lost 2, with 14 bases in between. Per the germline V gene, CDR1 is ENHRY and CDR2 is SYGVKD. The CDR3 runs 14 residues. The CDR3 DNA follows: TGTGCCATCAGGCTACAGGGGGGGACCTACGAGCAGTACTTC. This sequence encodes CAIRLQGGTYEQYF.

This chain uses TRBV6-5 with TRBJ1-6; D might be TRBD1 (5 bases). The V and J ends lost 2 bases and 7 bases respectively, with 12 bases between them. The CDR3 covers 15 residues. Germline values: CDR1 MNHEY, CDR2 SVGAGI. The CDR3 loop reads CASSYAGTGNSPLHF. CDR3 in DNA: TGTGCCAGCAGTTACGCAGGGACGGGAAATTCACCCCTCCACTTT.

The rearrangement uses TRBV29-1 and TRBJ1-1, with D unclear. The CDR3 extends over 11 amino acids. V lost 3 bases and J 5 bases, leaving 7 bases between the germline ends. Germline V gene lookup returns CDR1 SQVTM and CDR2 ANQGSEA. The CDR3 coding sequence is TGCAGCGTTGATGGGAGGACTGAAGCTTTCTTT. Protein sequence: CSVDGRTEAFF.

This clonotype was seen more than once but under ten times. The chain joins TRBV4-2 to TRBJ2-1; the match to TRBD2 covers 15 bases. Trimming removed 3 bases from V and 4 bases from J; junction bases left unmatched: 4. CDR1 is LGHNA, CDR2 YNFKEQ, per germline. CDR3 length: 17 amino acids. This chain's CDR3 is CASSHPGTSGGYNEQFF. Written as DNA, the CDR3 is TGTGCCAGCAGCCACCCCGGGACTAGCGGGGGGTACAATGAGCAGTTCTTC.

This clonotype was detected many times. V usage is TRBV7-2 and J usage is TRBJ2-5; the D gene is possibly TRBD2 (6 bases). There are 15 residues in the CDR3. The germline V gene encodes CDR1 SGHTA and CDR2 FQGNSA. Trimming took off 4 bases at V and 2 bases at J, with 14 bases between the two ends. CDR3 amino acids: CASSWTFAGQETQYF. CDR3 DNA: TGTGCCAGCAGCTGGACTTTTGCGGGGCAAGAGACCCAGTACTTC.

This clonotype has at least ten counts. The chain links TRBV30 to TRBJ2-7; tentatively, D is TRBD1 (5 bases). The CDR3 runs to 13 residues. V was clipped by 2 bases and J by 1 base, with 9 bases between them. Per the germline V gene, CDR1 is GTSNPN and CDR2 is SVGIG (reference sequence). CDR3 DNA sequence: TGTGCCTGGAGTCAAGACAGTTCCTACGAGCAGTACTTC. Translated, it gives CAWSQDSSYEQYF.

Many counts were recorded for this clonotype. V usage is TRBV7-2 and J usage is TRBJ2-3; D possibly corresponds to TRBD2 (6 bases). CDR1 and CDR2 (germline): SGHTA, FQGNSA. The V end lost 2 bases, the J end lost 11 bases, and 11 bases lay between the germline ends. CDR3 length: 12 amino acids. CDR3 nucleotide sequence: TGTGCCAGCAGCTTAATACTAGCCGAGCAGTATTTT. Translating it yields CASSLILAEQYF.

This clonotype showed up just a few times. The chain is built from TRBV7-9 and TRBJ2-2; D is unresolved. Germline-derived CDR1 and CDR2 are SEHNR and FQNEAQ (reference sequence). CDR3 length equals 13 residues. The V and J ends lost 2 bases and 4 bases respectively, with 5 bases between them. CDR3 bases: TGTGCCAGCAGCTTAAGTTTCACCGGGGAGCTGTTTTTT. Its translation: CASSLSFTGELFF.

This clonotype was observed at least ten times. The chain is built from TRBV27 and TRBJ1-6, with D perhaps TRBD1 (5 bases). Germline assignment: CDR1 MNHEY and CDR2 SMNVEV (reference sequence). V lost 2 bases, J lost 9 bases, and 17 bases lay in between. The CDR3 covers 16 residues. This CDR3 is CASSLSPPTAVSPLHF. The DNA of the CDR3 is TGTGCCAGCAGTTTAAGTCCCCCGACAGCGGTTTCACCCCTCCACTTT.

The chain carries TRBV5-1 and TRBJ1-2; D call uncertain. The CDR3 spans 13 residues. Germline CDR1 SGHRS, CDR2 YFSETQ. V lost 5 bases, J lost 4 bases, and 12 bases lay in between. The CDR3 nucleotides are TGCGCCAGCAGACCGGACGGAGCCTATGGCTACACCTTC. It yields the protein CASRPDGAYGYTF.

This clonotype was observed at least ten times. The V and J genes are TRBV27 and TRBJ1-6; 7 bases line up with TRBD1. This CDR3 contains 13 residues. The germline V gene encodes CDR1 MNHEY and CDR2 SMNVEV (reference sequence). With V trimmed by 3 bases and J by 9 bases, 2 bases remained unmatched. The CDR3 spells CASSLNRGSPLHF. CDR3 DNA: TGTGCCAGCAGTTTGAACAGGGGTTCACCCCTCCACTTT.

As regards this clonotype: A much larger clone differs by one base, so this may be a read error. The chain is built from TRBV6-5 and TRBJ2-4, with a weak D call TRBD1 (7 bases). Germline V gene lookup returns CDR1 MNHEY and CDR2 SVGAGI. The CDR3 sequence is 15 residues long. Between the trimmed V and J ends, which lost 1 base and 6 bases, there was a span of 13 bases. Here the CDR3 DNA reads TGTGCCAGCAGTTACTTCCAGGGGGGAGGAAACATTCAGTACTTC. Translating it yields CASSYFQGGGNIQYF.

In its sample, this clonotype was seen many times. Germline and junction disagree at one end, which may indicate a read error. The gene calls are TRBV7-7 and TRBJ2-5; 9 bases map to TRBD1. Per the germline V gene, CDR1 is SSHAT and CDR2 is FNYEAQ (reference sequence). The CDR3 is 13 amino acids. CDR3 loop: CASSGDRDATQYF. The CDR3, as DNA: TGTGCTAGCAGCGGGGACAGGGACGCGACCCAGTACTTC. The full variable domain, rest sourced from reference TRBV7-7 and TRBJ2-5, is GAGVSQSPRYKVTKRGQDVTLRCDPISSHATLYWYQQALGQGPEFLTYFNYEAQPDKSGLPSDRFSAERPEGSISTLTIQRTEQRDSAMYRCASSGDRDATQYFGPGTRLLVL.

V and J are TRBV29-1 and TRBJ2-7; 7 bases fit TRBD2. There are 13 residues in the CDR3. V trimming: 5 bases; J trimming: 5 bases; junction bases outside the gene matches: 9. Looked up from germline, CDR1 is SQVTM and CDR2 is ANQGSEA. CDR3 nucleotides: TGCAGCGTTCTAGGACTAGTTAGCCACGAGCAGTACTTC. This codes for CSVLGLVSHEQYF.

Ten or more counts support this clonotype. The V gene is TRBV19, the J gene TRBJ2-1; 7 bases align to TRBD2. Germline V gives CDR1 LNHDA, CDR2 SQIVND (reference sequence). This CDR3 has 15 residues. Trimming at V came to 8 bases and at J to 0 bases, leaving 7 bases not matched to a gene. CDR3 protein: CASLKRGSSYNEQFF. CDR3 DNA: TGTGCCAGTTTGAAGCGGGGAAGCTCCTACAATGAGCAGTTCTTC.

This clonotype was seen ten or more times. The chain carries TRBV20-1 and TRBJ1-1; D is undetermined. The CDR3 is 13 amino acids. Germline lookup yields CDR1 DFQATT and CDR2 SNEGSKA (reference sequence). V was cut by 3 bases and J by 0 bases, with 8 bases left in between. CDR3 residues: CSARSTVNTEAFF. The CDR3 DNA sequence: TGCAGTGCTAGGAGTACAGTGAACACTGAAGCTTTCTTT.